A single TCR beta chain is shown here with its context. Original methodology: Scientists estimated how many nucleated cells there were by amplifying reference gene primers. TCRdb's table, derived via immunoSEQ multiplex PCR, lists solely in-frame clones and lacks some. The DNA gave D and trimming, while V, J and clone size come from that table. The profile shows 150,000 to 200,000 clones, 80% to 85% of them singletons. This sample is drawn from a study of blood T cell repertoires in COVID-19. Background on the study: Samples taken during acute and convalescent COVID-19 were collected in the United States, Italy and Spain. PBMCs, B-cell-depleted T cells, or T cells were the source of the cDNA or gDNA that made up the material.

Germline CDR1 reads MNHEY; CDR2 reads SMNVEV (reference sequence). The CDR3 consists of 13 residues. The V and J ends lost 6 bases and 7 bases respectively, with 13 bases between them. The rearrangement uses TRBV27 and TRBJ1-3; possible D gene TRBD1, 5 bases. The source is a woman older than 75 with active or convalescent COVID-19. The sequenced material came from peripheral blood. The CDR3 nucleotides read TGTGCCAGCAGCCCGTCGGGGGGGAACACCATATATTTT. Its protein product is CASSPSGGNTIYF.